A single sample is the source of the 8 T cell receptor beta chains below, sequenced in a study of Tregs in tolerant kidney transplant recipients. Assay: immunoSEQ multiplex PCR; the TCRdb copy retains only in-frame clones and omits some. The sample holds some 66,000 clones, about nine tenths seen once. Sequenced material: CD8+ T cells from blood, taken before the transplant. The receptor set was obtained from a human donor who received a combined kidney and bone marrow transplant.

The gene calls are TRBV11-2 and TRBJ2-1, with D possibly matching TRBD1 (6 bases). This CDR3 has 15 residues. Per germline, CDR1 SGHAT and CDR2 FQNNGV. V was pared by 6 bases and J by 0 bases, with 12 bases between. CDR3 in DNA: TGTGCCAGCAGTCCACGACAGGACTCCTACAATGAGCAGTTCTTC. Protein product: CASSPRQDSYNEQFF.

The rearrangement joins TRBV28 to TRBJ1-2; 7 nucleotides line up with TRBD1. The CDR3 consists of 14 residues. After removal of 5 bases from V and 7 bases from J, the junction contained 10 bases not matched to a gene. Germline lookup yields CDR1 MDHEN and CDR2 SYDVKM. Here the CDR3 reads CASSADRVPPGYTF. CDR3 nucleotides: TGTGCCAGCAGTGCCGACAGGGTACCACCTGGCTACACCTTC.

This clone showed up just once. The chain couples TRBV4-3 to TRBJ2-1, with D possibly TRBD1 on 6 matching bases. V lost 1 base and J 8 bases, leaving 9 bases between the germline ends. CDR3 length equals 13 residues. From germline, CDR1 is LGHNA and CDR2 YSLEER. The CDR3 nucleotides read TGCGCCAGCAGCCAAGCCAGGGGCTATGAGCAGTTCTTC. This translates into CASSQARGYEQFF.

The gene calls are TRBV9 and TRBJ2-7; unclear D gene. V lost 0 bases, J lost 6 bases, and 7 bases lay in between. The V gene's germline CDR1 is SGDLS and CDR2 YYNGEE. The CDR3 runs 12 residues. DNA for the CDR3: TGTGCCAGCAGCGTAGGAACATCCGAGCAGTACTTC. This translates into CASSVGTSEQYF.

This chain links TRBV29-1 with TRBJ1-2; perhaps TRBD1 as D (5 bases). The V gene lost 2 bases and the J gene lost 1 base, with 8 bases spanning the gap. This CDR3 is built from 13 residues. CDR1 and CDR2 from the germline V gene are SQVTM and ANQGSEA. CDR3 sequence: CSVERDSNYGYTF. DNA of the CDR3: TGCAGCGTTGAAAGAGACAGTAACTATGGCTACACCTTC. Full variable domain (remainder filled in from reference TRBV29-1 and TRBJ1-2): SAVISQKPSRDICQRGTSLTIQCQVDSQVTMMFWYRQQPGQSLTLIATANQGSEATYESGFVIDKFPISRPNLTFSTLTVSNMSPEDSSIYLCSVERDSNYGYTFGSGTRLTVV.

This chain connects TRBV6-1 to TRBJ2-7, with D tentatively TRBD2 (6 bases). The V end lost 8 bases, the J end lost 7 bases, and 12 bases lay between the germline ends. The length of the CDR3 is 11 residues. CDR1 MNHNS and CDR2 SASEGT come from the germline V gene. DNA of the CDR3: TGTGCCAGCCCTGGGACTGTTGAGCAGTACTTC. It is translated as CASPGTVEQYF.

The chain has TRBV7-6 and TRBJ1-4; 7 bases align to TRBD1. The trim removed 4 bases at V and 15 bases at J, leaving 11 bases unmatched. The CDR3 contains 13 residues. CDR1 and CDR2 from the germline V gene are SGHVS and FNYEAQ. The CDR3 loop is CASSSGTAKEVFF. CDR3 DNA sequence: TGTGCCAGCAGCTCCGGGACAGCAAAGGAGGTGTTTTTT.

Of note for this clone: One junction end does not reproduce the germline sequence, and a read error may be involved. In DNA form, the CDR3 reads TGTGCCAGCAGCCCAACCCGGGCCACCGGGGAGCTGCTTTTT. This sequence encodes CASSPTRATGELLF. The genes are TRBV13 and TRBJ2-2, with D perhaps TRBD2 (5 bases). CDR1 and CDR2 (germline): PRHDT, FYEKMQ (reference sequence). The CDR3 contains 14 residues.